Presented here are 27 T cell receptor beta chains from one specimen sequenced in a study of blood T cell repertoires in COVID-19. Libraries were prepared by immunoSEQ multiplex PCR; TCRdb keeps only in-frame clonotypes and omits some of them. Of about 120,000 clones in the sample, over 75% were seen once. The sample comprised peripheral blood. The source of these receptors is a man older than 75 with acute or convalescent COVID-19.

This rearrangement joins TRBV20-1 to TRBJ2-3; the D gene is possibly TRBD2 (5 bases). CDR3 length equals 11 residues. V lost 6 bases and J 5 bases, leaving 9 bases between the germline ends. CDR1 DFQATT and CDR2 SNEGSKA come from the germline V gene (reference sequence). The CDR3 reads CSASRGDTQYF. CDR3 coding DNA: TGCAGTGCCTCCCGGGGAGATACGCAGTATTTT.

The CDR3 region has the DNA TGTGCCAGCAGCTTGGGCTACCTCAGCGCCCATGAGCAGTTCTTC. This codes for CASSLGYLSAHEQFF. This chain connects TRBV5-6 to TRBJ2-1; D is ambiguous. Germline loops: CDR1 SGHDT, CDR2 YYEEEE. There are 15 residues in the CDR3. V was pared by 0 bases and J by 8 bases, with 15 bases between.

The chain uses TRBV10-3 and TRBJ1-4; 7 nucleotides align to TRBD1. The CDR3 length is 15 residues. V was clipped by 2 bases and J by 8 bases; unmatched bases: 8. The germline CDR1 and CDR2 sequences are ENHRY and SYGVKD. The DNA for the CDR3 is TGTGCCATCAGTGAGGGGGGACAGTACGGAGAAAAACTGTTTTTT. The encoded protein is CAISEGGQYGEKLFF.

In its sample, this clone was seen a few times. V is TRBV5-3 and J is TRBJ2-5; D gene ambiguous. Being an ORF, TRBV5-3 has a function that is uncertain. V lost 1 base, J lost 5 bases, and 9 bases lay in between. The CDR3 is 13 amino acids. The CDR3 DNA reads TGTGCCAGAAGCTTGAAAGGAGACGAGACCCAGTACTTC. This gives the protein CARSLKGDETQYF.

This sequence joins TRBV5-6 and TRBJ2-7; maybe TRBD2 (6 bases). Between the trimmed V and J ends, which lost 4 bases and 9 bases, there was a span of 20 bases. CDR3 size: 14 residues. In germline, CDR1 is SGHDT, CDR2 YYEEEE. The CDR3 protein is CASSHRRVSRVQYF. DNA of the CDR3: TGTGCCAGCAGCCACCGGAGGGTAAGTCGCGTGCAGTACTTC.

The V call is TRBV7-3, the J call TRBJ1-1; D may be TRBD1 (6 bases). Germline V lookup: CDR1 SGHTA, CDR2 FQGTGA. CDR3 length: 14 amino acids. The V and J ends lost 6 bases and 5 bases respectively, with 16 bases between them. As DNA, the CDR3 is TGTGCCAGCAGACCTACAGGGTTGGAGACTGAAGCTTTCTTT. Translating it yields CASRPTGLETEAFF. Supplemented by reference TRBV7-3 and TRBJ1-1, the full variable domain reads GAGVSQTPSNKVTEKGKYVELRCDPISGHTALYWYRQSLGQGPEFLIYFQGTGAADDSGLPNDRFFAVRPEGSVSTLKIQRTERGDSAVYLCASRPTGLETEAFFGQGTRLTVV.

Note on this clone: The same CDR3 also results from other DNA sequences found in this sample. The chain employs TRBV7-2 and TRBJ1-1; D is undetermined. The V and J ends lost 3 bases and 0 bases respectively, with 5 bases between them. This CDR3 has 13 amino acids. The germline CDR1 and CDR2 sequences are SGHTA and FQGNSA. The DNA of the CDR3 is TGTGCCAGCAGCTTCTCAGTGAACACTGAAGCTTTCTTT. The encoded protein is CASSFSVNTEAFF.

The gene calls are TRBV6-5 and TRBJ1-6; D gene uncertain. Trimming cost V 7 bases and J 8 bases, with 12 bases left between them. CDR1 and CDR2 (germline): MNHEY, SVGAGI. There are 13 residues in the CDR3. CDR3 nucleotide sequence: TGTGCCAGCATGGGTGGGAGGGATTCACCCCTCCACTTT. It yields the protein CASMGGRDSPLHF.

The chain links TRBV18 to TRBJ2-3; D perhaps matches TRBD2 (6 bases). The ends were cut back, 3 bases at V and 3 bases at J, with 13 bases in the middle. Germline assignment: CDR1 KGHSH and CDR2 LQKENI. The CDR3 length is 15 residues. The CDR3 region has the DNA TGTGCCAGCTCACCGCCGGCAGGAGGGACAGATACGCAGTATTTT. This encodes CASSPPAGGTDTQYF.

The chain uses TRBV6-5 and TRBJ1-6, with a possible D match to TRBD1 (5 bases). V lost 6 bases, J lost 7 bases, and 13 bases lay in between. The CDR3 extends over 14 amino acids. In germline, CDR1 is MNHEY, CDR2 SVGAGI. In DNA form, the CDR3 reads TGTGCCAGCAGCCTAGGGACTCGGAATTCACCCCTCCACTTT. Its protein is CASSLGTRNSPLHF.

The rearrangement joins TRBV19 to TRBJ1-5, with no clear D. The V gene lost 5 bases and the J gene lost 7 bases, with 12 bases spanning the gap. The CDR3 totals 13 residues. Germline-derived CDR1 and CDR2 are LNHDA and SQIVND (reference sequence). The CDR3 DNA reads TGTGCCAGTAGTGGGGAGGGTAGCCAGCCCCAGCATTTT. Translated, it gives CASSGEGSQPQHF.

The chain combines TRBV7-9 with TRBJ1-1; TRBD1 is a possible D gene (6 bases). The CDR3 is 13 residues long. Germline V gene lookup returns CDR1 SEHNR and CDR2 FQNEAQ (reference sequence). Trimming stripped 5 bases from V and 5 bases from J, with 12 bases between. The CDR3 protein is CASSTRGRTEAFF. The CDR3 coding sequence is TGTGCCAGCAGCACCAGGGGAAGGACTGAAGCTTTCTTT.

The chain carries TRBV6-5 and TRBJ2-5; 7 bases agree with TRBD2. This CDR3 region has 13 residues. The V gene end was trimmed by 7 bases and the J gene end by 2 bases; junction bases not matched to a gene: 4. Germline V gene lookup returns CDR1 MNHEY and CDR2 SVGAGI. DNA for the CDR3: TGTGCCAGCATATCGCGGGGGCAAGAGACCCAGTACTTC. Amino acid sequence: CASISRGQETQYF.

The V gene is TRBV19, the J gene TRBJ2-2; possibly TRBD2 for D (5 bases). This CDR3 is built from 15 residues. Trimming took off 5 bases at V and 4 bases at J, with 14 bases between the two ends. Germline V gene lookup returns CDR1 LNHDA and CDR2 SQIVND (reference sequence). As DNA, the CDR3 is TGTGCCAGTAGTGAGGACGGGGTTGGCACCGGGGAGCTGTTTTTT. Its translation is CASSEDGVGTGELFF.

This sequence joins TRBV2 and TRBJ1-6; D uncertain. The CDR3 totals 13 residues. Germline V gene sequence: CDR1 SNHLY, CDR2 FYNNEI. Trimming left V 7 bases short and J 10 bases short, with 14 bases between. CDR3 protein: CASKVDMGSPLHF. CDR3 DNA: TGTGCCAGCAAGGTCGACATGGGCTCACCCCTCCACTTT.

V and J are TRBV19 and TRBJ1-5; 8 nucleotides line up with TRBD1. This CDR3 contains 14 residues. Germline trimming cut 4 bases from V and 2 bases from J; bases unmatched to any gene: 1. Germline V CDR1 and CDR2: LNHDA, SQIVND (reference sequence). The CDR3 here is CASSTQGGNQPQHF. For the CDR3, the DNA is TGTGCCAGTAGTACACAGGGGGGCAATCAGCCCCAGCATTTT.

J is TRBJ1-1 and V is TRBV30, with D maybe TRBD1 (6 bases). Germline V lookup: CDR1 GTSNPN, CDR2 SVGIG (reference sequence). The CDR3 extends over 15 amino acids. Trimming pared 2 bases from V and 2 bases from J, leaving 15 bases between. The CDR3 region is CAWSRGRGTNTEAFF. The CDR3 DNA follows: TGTGCCTGGAGTCGAGGCAGGGGTACCAACACTGAAGCTTTCTTT.

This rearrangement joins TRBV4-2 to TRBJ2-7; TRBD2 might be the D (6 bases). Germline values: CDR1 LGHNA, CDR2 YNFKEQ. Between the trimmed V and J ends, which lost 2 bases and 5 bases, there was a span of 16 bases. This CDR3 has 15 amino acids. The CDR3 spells CASSQPHSGDHEQYF. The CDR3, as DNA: TGTGCCAGCAGCCAACCCCATAGCGGTGACCACGAGCAGTACTTC.

In DNA form, the CDR3 reads TGTGCCAGCAGCCTCTCACACCTGAACACTGAAGCTTTCTTT. It encodes CASSLSHLNTEAFF. The chain couples TRBV7-9 to TRBJ1-1; D not resolved. Trimming stripped 5 bases from V and 0 bases from J, with 10 bases between. This CDR3 spans 14 amino acids. Germline values: CDR1 SEHNR, CDR2 FQNEAQ (reference sequence).

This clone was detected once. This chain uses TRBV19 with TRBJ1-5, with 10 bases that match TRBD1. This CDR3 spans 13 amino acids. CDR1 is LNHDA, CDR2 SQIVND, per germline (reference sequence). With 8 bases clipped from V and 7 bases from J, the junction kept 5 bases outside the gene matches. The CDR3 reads CASSTGGGQPQHF. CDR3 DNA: TGTGCCAGTTCGACAGGGGGCGGCCAGCCCCAGCATTTT.

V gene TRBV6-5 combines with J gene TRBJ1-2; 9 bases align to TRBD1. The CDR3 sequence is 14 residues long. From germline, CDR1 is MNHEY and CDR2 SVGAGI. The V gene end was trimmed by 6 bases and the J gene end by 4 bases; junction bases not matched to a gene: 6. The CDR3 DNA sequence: TGTGCCAGCAGCCGGACAGGGGATACCTATGGCTACACCTTC. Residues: CASSRTGDTYGYTF.

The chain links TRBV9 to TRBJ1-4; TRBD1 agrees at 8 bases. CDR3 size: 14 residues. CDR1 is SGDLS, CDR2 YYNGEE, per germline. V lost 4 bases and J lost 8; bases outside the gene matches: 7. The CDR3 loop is CASSPQTGAEKLFF. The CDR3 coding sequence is TGTGCCAGCAGCCCTCAGACAGGGGCCGAAAAACTGTTTTTT.

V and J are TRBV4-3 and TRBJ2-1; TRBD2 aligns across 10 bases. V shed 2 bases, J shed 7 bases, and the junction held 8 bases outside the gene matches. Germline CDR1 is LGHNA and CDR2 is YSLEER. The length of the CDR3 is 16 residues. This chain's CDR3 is CASSQTRASGSNEQFF. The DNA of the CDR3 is TGCGCCAGCAGCCAAACCCGGGCTAGCGGGAGTAATGAGCAGTTCTTC.

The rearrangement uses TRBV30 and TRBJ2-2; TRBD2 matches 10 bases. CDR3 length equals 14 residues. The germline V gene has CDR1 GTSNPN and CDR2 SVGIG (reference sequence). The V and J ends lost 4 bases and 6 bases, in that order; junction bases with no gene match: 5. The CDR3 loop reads CAWKASGSPGELFF. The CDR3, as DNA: TGTGCCTGGAAGGCTAGCGGGAGCCCCGGGGAGCTGTTTTTT.

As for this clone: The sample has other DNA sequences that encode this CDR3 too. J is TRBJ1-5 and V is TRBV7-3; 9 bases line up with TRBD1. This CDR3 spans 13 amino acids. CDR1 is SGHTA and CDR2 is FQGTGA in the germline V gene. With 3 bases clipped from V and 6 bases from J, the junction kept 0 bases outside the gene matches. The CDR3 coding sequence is TGTGCCAGCAGCTTGGACAGGGGTCAGCCCCAGCATTTT. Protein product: CASSLDRGQPQHF.

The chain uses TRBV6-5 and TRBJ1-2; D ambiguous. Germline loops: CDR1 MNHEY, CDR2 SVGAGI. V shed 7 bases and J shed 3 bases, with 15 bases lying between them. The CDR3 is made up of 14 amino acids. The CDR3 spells CASTGLGQHYGYTF. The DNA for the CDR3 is TGTGCCAGCACCGGCCTTGGGCAGCACTATGGCTACACCTTC.

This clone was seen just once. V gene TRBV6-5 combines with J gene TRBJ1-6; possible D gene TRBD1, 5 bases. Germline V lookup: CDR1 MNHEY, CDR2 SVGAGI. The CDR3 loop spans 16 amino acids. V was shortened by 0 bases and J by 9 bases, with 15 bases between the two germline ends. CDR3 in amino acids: CASSYSNTQGISPLHF. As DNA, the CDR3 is TGTGCCAGCAGTTACTCGAACACCCAGGGAATTTCACCCCTCCACTTT.